These T cell receptor beta chains were read from a single sample in a study of T-cell memory formation after mild COVID-19. TCRdb re-analysed the 5' RACE reads in MiXCR, keeping a single row per CDR3 protein. In the table there are hundreds of thousands of distinct CDR3 sequences, about a sixth of which are singletons. The material sequenced was PBMCs or a T cell subset sorted from them (not recorded which). The receptor source for this set is a man aged 18 to 30 who had mild COVID-19 (a few samples of this study predate the infection). Cell type and time point are not known. Both conserved end residues are part of each CDR3. A D gene is named only where the DNA matches it firmly. Some rows have no size entry. The others give once, few or many, or a class for an expanded clone.

D	V	J	size	CDR3	DNA
.	TRBV18	TRBJ2-1	.	CASSRNATSLLLF	TGTGCCAGCTCCCGGAACGCGACTAGTCTTCTTCTCTTC
.	TRBV7-2	TRBJ2-7	.	CASSLRVNYEQYF	TGTGCCAGCAGCTTAAGGGTAAACTACGAGCAGTACTTC
.	TRBV4-1	TRBJ1-2	.	CDSSQDSPNYGYTF	TGCGACAGCAGCCAAGATTCCCCAAACTATGGCTACACCTTC
.	TRBV29-1	TRBJ2-7	few	CSVGGGDLGKYF	TGCAGCGTTGGCGGCGGTGACCTGGGAAAGTACTTC
.	TRBV4-3	TRBJ1-4	few	CASSQGPPGGVVEKLFF	TGCGCCAGCAGCCAAGGCCCTCCCGGTGGGGTTGTTGAAAAACTGTTTTTT
TRBD1	TRBV5-1	TRBJ2-1	.	CASSLGDRGYNEQFF	TGCGCCAGCAGCTTGGGGGACAGGGGTTACAATGAGCAGTTCTTC
.	TRBV20-1	TRBJ1-2	.	CSAREGQIYGYTF	TGCAGTGCTAGAGAAGGACAGATCTATGGCTACACCTTC
.	TRBV15	TRBJ1-4	few	CATSREVFEKLFF	TGTGCCACCAGCAGAGAAGTGTTTGAAAAACTGTTTTTT
.	TRBV7-2	TRBJ1-1	.	CASSPDWGNTEAFF	TGTGCCAGCAGCCCAGACTGGGGGAACACTGAAGCTTTCTTT
.	TRBV12-3/TRBV12-4	TRBJ1-5	.	CASSSGPVRGNQPQHF	TGTGCCAGCAGTTCCGGACCAGTTAGGGGCAATCAGCCCCAGCATTTT
.	TRBV20-1	TRBJ1-5	few	CSAQDSSNQPQHF	TGCAGTGCCCAGGACAGTAGCAATCAGCCCCAGCATTTT
TRBD2	TRBV24-1	TRBJ2-5	many	CATEGTSGGRETQYF	TGTGCCACCGAAGGGACTAGCGGGGGCCGGGAGACCCAGTACTTC
.	TRBV3-1	TRBJ2-3	few	CASSLRQGVYDTQYF	TGTGCCAGCAGCCTTCGGCAGGGAGTATACGATACGCAGTATTTT
.	TRBV5-6	TRBJ2-3	.	CASSLRLGRADTQYF	TGTGCCAGCAGCTTACGACTCGGAAGGGCAGATACGCAGTATTTT
.	TRBV12-3/TRBV12-4	TRBJ1-5	many	CASRDTGNQPQHF	TGTGCCAGCAGAGACACAGGGAATCAGCCCCAGCATTTT
TRBD1	TRBV12-3/TRBV12-4	TRBJ1-1	.	CASSLPGGGTEAFF	TGTGCCAGCAGTTTACCAGGGGGAGGGACTGAAGCTTTCTTT
.	TRBV11-1	TRBJ2-3	.	CASSPTGAWITDTQYF	TGTGCCAGCAGCCCAACCGGGGCGTGGATTACAGATACGCAGTATTTT
TRBD2	TRBV7-9	TRBJ2-4	.	CASSSRLAGGSKNIQYF	TGTGCCAGCAGCTCACGACTAGCGGGGGGTTCCAAAAACATTCAGTACTTC
.	TRBV20-1	TRBJ2-2	.	CSARRGENTGELFF	TGCAGTGCTAGACGCGGGGAGAACACCGGGGAGCTGTTTTTT
TRBD2	TRBV7-2	TRBJ2-1	.	CASSSPGRGGNEQFF	TGTGCCAGCAGCTCCCCCGGGCGGGGGGGCAATGAGCAGTTCTTC
TRBD2	TRBV24-1	TRBJ2-1	.	CATSVAGDRGNEQFF	TGTGCCACCAGCGTTGCGGGGGATCGGGGCAATGAGCAGTTCTTC
.	TRBV4-3	TRBJ2-2	many	CASSLTVNTGELFF	TGCGCCAGCAGCCTCACGGTGAACACCGGGGAGCTGTTTTTT
TRBD1	TRBV19	TRBJ1-1	.	CASSKQGAQIEAFF	TGTGCCAGTAGTAAACAGGGGGCGCAAATTGAAGCTTTCTTT
TRBD1	TRBV27	TRBJ1-1	many	CASSFEGQGHTEAFF	TGTGCCAGCAGTTTTGAGGGACAGGGTCACACTGAAGCTTTCTTT
.	TRBV5-1	TRBJ1-3	.	CASSSHRDTSSGNTIYF	TGCGCCAGCAGCTCCCATCGGGATACTAGCTCTGGAAACACCATATATTTT
.	TRBV20-1	TRBJ2-5	many	CSARGGALQETQYF	TGCAGTGCTAGGGGGGGTGCCTTACAAGAGACCCAGTACTTC
TRBD1	TRBV10-3	TRBJ1-2	.	CAISATGLIDGYTF	TGTGCCATCAGTGCGACAGGGTTGATCGATGGCTACACCTTC
.	TRBV29-1	TRBJ1-3	.	CSVEGTGNTIYF	TGCAGCGTTGAAGGGACTGGAAACACCATATATTTT
.	TRBV11-3	TRBJ2-5	few	CARPLGSNAQETQYF	TGTGCCAGGCCTTTAGGCAGCAATGCACAAGAGACCCAGTACTTC
.	TRBV9	TRBJ1-6	.	CASSVLSSYNSPLHF	TGTGCCAGCAGCGTCCTATCTTCCTATAATTCACCCCTCCACTTT
.	TRBV6-1	TRBJ2-2	once	CASGRGVWTGELFF	TGTGCCAGCGGTAGGGGAGTATGGACCGGGGAGCTGTTTTTT
.	TRBV7-6	TRBJ2-2	many	CASSLNIGDTAGELFF	TGTGCCAGCAGCTTAAATATTGGGGACACGGCCGGGGAGCTGTTTTTT
.	TRBV7-2	TRBJ2-2	many	CASSFSVLGELFF	TGTGCCAGCAGCTTCAGTGTTTTGGGGGAGCTGTTTTTT
TRBD1	TRBV7-7	TRBJ2-5	.	CSSSAPGTGGETQYF	TGTTCTAGCAGCGCCCCCGGGACAGGTGGAGAGACCCAGTACTTC
.	TRBV23-1	TRBJ2-2	.	CASSPFAGRSTGELFF	TGCGCCAGCAGTCCCTTTGCAGGGCGTAGCACCGGGGAGCTGTTTTTT
.	TRBV4-2	TRBJ2-3	.	CASSQEEVNTDTQYF	TGTGCCAGCAGCCAAGAGGAGGTGAATACAGATACGCAGTATTTT
.	TRBV7-2	TRBJ2-4	.	CASSLAGEVIQYF	TGTGCCAGCAGCTTAGCTGGGGAGGTCATTCAGTACTTC
.	TRBV28	TRBJ1-5	.	CASSYTDQPQHF	TGTGCCAGCAGTTATACCGATCAGCCCCAGCATTTT
.	TRBV6-5	TRBJ1-2	.	CASRPEGVYGYTF	TGTGCCAGCAGGCCGGAGGGTGTCTATGGCTACACCTTC
.	TRBV7-2	TRBJ1-2	.	CASSFQGLDGYTF	TGTGCCAGCAGCTTCCAGGGGTTAGATGGCTACACCTTC
.	TRBV9	TRBJ2-6	few	CASSEWTATGANVLTF	TGTGCCAGCAGCGAATGGACGGCAACTGGGGCCAACGTCCTGACTTTC
TRBD2	TRBV7-3	TRBJ2-3	few	CASSLTPLVSGGSDTQYF	TGTGCCAGCAGCTTAACCCCTCTCGTCAGCGGGGGGTCAGATACGCAGTATTTT
.	TRBV7-7	TRBJ2-1	few	CASSLAVGNEQFF	TGTGCTAGCAGCTTAGCCGTGGGGAATGAGCAGTTCTTC
.	TRBV28	TRBJ1-5	.	CASRPRRMGNQPQHF	TGTGCCAGCAGGCCGAGGAGGATGGGCAATCAGCCCCAGCATTTT
.	TRBV6-1	TRBJ1-3	.	CASTTELRGNTIYF	TGTGCCAGCACTACGGAGCTGAGGGGAAACACCATATATTTT
.	TRBV7-9	TRBJ2-1	.	CASAKRGIDRYNEQFF	TGTGCCAGCGCGAAGAGGGGAATTGACCGTTACAATGAGCAGTTCTTC
TRBD2	TRBV5-1	TRBJ2-5	once	CASSREYVAGGETQYF	TGCGCCAGCAGCCGGGAGTACGTGGCGGGGGGAGAGACCCAGTACTTC
.	TRBV27	TRBJ2-7	.	CASSLSGFGEQYF	TGTGCCAGCAGTTTATCAGGGTTTGGCGAGCAGTACTTC
.	TRBV6-5	TRBJ1-2	.	CASRLLLTGNYGYTF	TGTGCCAGCAGACTTCTCCTGACGGGCAACTATGGCTACACCTTC
.	TRBV5-1	TRBJ2-2	.	CASSPDGGNTGELFF	TGCGCCAGCAGCCCTGACGGGGGGAACACCGGGGAGCTGTTTTTT
.	TRBV6-5	TRBJ1-1	few	CASRVTEDEAFF	TGTGCCAGCAGGGTTACCGAAGACGAAGCTTTCTTT
.	TRBV5-1	TRBJ2-1	few	CASSLGTSSSYNEQFF	TGCGCCAGCAGCTTGGGGACCTCGAGCTCCTACAATGAGCAGTTCTTC
TRBD1	TRBV11-2	TRBJ1-1	few	CASSLGGGYTEAFF	TGTGCCAGCAGCTTAGGAGGGGGCTACACTGAAGCTTTCTTT